Below are 6 T cell receptor beta chains sequenced from a single sample in a study of technical replicates of blood from a few donors (TCRdb year 2017). Library preparation employed the immunoSEQ multiplex PCR assay. TCRdb limited this immuneACCESS table to in-frame rearrangements with V and J called. A share of clones is missing; checked studies link under half to unresolved V genes, and the rest is unexplained. This sample holds roughly 52,000 clones; 90% to 95% were observed only once. The top ten clonotypes cover about 3% of the sample. Material: PBMCs. Receptors originate from a human donor in good health. Some clones in this sample may be carry-over from other donors' samples.

V usage is TRBV27 and J usage is TRBJ1-3; D uncertain. The CDR3 runs to 14 residues. V was trimmed by 4 bases and J by 0 bases, leaving 7 bases between them. Germline V gives CDR1 MNHEY, CDR2 SMNVEV (reference sequence). Here the CDR3 reads CASSSLSSGNTIYF. For the CDR3, the DNA is TGTGCCAGCAGTTCATTGAGCTCTGGAAACACCATATATTTT.

The chain links TRBV7-8 to TRBJ2-5; a possible D gene is TRBD2 (5 bases). V lost 4 bases, J lost 5 bases, and 11 bases lay in between. Germline CDR1 and CDR2: SGHVS and FQNEAQ. This CDR3 is built from 13 residues. CDR3: CASSSQAVETQYF. Here the CDR3 DNA reads TGTGCCAGCAGCTCCCAAGCGGTGGAGACCCAGTACTTC.

V and J are TRBV4-1 and TRBJ1-3, with D possibly TRBD1 on 5 matching bases. This CDR3 contains 15 residues. Germline V gives CDR1 MGHRA, CDR2 YSYEKL. V lost 1 base to trimming and J lost 8 bases, with 15 bases between them. The CDR3 DNA reads as TGCGCCAGCAGCCAAGGAGGGGATGGGAGGGACACCATATATTTT. Translated: CASSQGGDGRDTIYF.

CDR3 bases: TGTGCCAGCATACATTGGTCCTACAATGAGCAGTTCTTC. It is translated as CASIHWSYNEQFF. The chain joins TRBV7-8 to TRBJ2-1, with D hard to call. CDR1 is SGHVS, CDR2 FQNEAQ, per germline. The CDR3 sequence is 13 residues long. Trimming shortened V by 7 bases and J by 1 base, and 8 bases separated the two germline ends. The entire variable domain, with the rest obtained from reference TRBV7-8 and TRBJ2-1, is as follows: GAGVSQSPRYKVAKRGQDVALRCDPISGHVSLFWYQQALGQGPEFLTYFQNEAQLDKSGLPSDRFFAERPEGSVSTLKIQRTQQEDSAVYLCASIHWSYNEQFFGPGTRLTVL.

V gene TRBV30 combines with J gene TRBJ1-1, with D tentatively TRBD1 (5 bases). Germline V gene data show CDR1 as GTSNPN and CDR2 as SVGIG (reference sequence). The CDR3 spans 13 residues. V lost 5 bases to trimming and J lost 1 base, with 11 bases between them. The CDR3 DNA follows: TGTGCCTGGTCTGGGCAGGGGAACACTGAAGCTTTCTTT. Its translation is CAWSGQGNTEAFF.

The chain uses TRBV5-6 and TRBJ2-5, with a possible D match to TRBD2 (5 bases). Trimming removed 4 bases from V and 4 bases from J, with 20 bases in between. The CDR3 covers 16 residues. Looked up from germline, CDR1 is SGHDT and CDR2 is YYEEEE. This chain's CDR3 is CASSLLDGSSAETQYF. The CDR3 nucleotides read TGTGCCAGCAGCCTGCTGGATGGGAGTTCGGCAGAGACCCAGTACTTC. The full variable domain, its missing parts supplied by reference TRBV5-6 and TRBJ2-5, is DAGVTQSPTHLIKTRGQQVTLRCSPKSGHDTVSWYQQALGQGPQFIFQYYEEEERQRGNFPDRFSGHQFPNYSSELNVNALLLGDSALYLCASSLLDGSSAETQYFGPGTRLLVL.